This TCR beta chain is drawn from a study of blood T cell repertoires in COVID-19. Study-level background: COVID-19 samples collected from the United States, Italy and Spain covered acute and convalescent phases. The analysed material was cDNA or gDNA that came from T cells, B-cell-depleted T cells, or PBMCs.

The V segment lost 6 bases and the J segment 8 bases; nucleotides outside the gene matches: 6. This CDR3 region has 13 residues. Libraries were prepared by immunoSEQ multiplex PCR; TCRdb keeps only in-frame clonotypes and omits some of them. The sample holds approximately 40,000 clones, approximately 90% seen once. J is TRBJ1-4 and V is TRBV12-3 or TRBV12-4; TRBD1 aligns across 7 bases. Sequences were obtained from peripheral blood. This receptor was obtained from a human donor in a cohort sampled during active COVID-19. CDR3 loop: CASSQGTAEKLFF. CDR3 coding DNA: TGTGCCAGCAGCCAGGGGACAGCGGAAAAACTGTTTTTT.